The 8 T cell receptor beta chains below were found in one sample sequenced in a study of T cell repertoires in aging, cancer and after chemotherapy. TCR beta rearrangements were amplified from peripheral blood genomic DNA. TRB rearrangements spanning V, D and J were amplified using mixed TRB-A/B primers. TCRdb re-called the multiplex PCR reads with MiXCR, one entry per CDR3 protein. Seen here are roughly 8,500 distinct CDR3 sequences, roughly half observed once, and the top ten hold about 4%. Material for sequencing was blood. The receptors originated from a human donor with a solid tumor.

Here the CDR3 reads CSASDSGMVSYNEQFF. The CDR3 coding sequence is TGCAGTGCGAGTGACAGCGGGATGGTCTCCTACAATGAGCAGTTCTTC. The chain joins TRBV20-1 to TRBJ2-1, with 7 bases matching TRBD2. V gave up 6 bases and J gave up 0 bases; unmatched junction bases: 11. The CDR3 covers 16 residues. The germline gives CDR1 DFQATT, CDR2 SNEGSKA (reference sequence).

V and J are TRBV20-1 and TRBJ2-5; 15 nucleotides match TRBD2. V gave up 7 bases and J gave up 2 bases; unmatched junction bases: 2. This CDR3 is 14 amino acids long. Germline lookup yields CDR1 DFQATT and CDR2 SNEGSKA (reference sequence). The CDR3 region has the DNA TGCAGTGGGGGACTAGCGGGAGGTCAAGAGACCCAGTACTTC. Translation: CSGGLAGGQETQYF.

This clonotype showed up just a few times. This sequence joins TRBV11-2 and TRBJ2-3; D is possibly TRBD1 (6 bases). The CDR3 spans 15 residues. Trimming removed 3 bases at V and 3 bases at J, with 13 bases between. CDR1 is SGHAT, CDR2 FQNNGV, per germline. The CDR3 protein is CASSFAGQLTDTQYF. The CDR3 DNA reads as TGTGCCAGCAGCTTCGCTGGACAGCTAACAGATACGCAGTATTTT.

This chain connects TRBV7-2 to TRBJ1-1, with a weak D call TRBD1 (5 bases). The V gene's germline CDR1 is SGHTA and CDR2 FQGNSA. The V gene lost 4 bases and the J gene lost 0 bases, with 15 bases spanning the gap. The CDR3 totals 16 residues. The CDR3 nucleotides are TGTGCCAGCAGCTCAAGACAGCCAGACATGAACACTGAAGCTTTCTTT. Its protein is CASSSRQPDMNTEAFF.

The CDR3 nucleotides read TGTGCCTGGAGTGTACTCTGGCATGGGCGGGACCGGCCCTACGAGCAGTACTTC. This translates into CAWSVLWHGRDRPYEQYF. This chain links TRBV30 with TRBJ2-7; maybe TRBD2 (6 bases). The CDR3 has 18 amino acids. V shed 0 bases and J shed 2 bases, with 23 bases lying between them. The V gene's germline CDR1 is GTSNPN and CDR2 SVGIG (reference sequence).

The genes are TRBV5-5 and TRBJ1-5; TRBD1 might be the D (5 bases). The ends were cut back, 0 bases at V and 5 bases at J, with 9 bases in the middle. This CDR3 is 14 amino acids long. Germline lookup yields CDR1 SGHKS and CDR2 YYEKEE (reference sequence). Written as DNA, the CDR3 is TGTGCCAGCAGCTTGGGGACATTGTATCAGCCCCAGCATTTT. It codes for CASSLGTLYQPQHF.

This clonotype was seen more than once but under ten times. In nucleotides, the CDR3 is TGCAGCGCCGCCCGGTTCGACGAGCAGTACTTC. Protein sequence: CSAARFDEQYF. This chain links TRBV29-1 with TRBJ2-7; no clear D. The ends were cut back, 7 bases at V and 5 bases at J, with 12 bases in the middle. The CDR3 runs to 11 residues. Germline-derived CDR1 and CDR2 are SQVTM and ANQGSEA.

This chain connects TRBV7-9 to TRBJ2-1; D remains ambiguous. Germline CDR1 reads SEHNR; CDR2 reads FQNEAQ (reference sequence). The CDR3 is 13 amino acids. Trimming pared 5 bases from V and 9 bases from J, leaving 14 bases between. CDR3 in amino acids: CASSPPSIGEQFF. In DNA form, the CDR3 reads TGTGCCAGCAGCCCCCCCTCCATCGGTGAGCAGTTCTTC. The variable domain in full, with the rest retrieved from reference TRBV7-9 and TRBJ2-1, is DTGVSQNPRHKITKRGQNVTFRCDPISEHNRLYWYRQTLGQGPEFLTYFQNEAQLEKSRLLSDRFSAERPKGSFSTLEIQRTEQGDSAMYLCASSPPSIGEQFFGPGTRLTVL.